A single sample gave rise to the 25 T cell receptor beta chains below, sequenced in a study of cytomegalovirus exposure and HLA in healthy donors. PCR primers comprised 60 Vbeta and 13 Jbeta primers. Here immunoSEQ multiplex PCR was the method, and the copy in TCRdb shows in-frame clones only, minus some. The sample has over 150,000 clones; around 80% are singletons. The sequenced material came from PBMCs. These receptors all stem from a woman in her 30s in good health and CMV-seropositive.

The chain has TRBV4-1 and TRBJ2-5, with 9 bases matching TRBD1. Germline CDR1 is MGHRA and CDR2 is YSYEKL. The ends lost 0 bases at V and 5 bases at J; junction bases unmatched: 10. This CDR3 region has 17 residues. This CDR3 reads CASSQDRLSTGGETQYF. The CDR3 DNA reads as TGCGCCAGCAGCCAAGATCGCCTATCGACAGGGGGGGAGACCCAGTACTTC.

CDR3 protein: CASSLALAGDGTGELFF. CDR3 bases: TGTGCCAGCAGTTTAGCGCTAGCGGGAGATGGAACCGGGGAGCTGTTTTTT. The chain combines TRBV27 with TRBJ2-2; 10 nucleotides match TRBD2. The CDR3 length is 17 residues. Germline lookup yields CDR1 MNHEY and CDR2 SMNVEV (reference sequence). V gave up 2 bases and J gave up 5 bases; unmatched junction bases: 8.

The CDR3 loop reads CASRGLAGGGEQYF. The CDR3 DNA sequence: TGCGCCAGCAGGGGACTAGCGGGAGGTGGCGAGCAGTACTTC. The chain has TRBV10-1 and TRBJ2-7; 15 bases align to TRBD2. Germline CDR1 WNHNN, CDR2 SYGVQD (reference sequence). CDR3 length: 14 residues. V trimming: 6 bases; J trimming: 6 bases; junction bases outside the gene matches: 3.

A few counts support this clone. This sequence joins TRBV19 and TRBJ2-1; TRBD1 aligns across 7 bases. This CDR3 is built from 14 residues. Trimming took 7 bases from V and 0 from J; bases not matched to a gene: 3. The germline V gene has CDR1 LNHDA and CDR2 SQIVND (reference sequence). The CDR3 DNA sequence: TGTGCCAGTACCTGGGACAGCTCCTACAATGAGCAGTTCTTC. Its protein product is CASTWDSSYNEQFF.

This CDR3 is CAIREGAGNTEAFF. The DNA for the CDR3 is TGTGCCATCAGGGAAGGGGCAGGGAACACTGAAGCTTTCTTT. This chain uses TRBV10-3 with TRBJ1-1; the D gene is possibly TRBD1 (5 bases). The V end was cut by 6 bases, the J end by 1 base, with 12 bases between. CDR3 size: 14 residues. Germline CDR1 is ENHRY and CDR2 is SYGVKD.

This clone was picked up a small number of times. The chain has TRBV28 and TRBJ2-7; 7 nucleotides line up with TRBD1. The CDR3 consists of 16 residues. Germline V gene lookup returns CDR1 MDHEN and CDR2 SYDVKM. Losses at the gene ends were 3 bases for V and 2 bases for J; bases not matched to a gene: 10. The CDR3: CASSFLDRVPPYEQYF. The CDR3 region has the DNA TGTGCCAGCAGTTTTCTCGACAGGGTCCCCCCCTACGAGCAGTACTTC. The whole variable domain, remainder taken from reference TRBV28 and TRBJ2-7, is DVKVTQSSRYLVKRTGEKVFLECVQDMDHENMFWYRQDPGLGLRLIYFSYDVKMKEKGDIPEGYSVSREKKERFSLILESASTNQTSMYLCASSFLDRVPPYEQYFGPGTRLTVT.

The CDR3 region is CASSYIPGQATGELFF. Written as DNA, the CDR3 is TGTGCCAGCAGCTATATACCGGGACAGGCAACCGGGGAGCTGTTTTTT. The chain links TRBV11-2 to TRBJ2-2; 8 nucleotides align to TRBD1. The CDR3 runs to 16 residues. CDR1 is SGHAT, CDR2 FQNNGV, per germline. V lost 4 bases and J lost 5; bases outside the gene matches: 9. Filled out from reference TRBV11-2 and TRBJ2-2, the complete variable domain reads EAGVAQSPRYKIIEKRQSVAFWCNPISGHATLYWYQQILGQGPKLLIQFQNNGVVDDSQLPKDRFSAERLKGVDSTLKIQPAKLEDSAVYLCASSYIPGQATGELFFGEGSRLTVL.

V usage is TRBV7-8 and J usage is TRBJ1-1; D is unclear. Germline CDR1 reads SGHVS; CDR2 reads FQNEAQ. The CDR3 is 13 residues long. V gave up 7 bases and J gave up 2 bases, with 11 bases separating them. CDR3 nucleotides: TGTGCCAGCAAGAGGGATCCAAACACTGAAGCTTTCTTT. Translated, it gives CASKRDPNTEAFF.

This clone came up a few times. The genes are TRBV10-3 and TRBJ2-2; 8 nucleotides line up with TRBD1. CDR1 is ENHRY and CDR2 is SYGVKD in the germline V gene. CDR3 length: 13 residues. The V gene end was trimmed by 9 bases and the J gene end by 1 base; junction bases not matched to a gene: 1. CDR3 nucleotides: TGTGCCATTGGGACAGGGAACACCGGGGAGCTGTTTTTT. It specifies CAIGTGNTGELFF.

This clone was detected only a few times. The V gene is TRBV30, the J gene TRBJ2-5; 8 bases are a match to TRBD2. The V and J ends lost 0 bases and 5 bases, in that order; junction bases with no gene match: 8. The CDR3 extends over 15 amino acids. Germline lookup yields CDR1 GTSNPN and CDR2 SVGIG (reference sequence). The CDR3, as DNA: TGTGCCTGGAGTGTACAGAGCGGGAGAACGGAGACCCAGTACTTC. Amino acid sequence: CAWSVQSGRTETQYF.

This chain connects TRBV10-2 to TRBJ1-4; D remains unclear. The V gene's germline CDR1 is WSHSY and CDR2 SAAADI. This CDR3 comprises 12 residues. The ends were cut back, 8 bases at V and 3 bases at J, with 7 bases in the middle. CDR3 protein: CASCRANEKLFF. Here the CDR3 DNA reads TGCGCCAGCTGTCGTGCTAATGAAAAACTGTTTTTT.

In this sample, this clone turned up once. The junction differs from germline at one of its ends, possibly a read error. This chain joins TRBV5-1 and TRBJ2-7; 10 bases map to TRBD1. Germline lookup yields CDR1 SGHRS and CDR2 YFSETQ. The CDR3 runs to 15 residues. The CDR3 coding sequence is TGCGCCAGCCGCTTGACAGGGGGCCCCCCCTACGAGCAGTACTTC. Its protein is CASRLTGGPPYEQYF.

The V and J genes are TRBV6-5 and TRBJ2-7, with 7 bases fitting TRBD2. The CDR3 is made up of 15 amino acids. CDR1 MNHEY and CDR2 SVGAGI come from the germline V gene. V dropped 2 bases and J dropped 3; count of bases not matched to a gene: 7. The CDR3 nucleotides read TGTGCCAGCAGTTACACCAGCGGGATAGACTACGAGCAGTACTTC. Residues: CASSYTSGIDYEQYF.

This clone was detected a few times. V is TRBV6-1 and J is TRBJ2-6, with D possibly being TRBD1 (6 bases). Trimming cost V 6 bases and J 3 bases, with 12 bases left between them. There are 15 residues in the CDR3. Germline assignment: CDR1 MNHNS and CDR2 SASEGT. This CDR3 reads CASRTGTYGANVLTF. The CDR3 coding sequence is TGTGCCAGCAGGACCGGGACATATGGGGCCAACGTCCTGACTTTC.

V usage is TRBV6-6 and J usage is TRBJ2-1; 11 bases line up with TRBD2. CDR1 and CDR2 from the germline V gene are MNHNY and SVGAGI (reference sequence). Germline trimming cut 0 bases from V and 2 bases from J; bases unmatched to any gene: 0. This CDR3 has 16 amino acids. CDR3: CASSYSTSGTYNEQFF. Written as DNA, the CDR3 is TGTGCCAGCAGTTACTCGACTAGCGGGACCTACAATGAGCAGTTCTTC.

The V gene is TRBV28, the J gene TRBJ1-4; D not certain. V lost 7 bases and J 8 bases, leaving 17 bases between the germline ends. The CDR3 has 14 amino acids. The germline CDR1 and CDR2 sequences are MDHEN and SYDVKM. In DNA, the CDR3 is TGTGCCAGCACTTCCCTGGGAGGGCCGGAAAAACTGTTTTTT. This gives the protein CASTSLGGPEKLFF.

DNA for the CDR3: TGTGCCAGCAGCCAACTTGACAGCCACTCCTACAATGAGCAGTTCTTC. Its protein is CASSQLDSHSYNEQFF. This sequence joins TRBV21-1 and TRBJ2-1; the tabulated D call, TRBD1, remains unverified against the DNA. TRBV21-1 is tagged as a pseudogene. This CDR3 contains 16 residues.

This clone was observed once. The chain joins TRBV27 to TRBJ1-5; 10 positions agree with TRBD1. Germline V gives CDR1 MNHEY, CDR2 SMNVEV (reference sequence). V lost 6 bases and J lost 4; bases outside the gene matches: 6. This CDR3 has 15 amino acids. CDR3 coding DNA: TGTGCCAGCAGGGGACAGGGGTATGGGAATCAGCCCCAGCATTTT. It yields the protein CASRGQGYGNQPQHF.

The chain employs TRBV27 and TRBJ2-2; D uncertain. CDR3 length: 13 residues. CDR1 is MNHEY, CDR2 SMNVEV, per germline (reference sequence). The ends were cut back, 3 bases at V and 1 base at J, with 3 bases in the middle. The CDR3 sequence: CASSFGNTGELFF. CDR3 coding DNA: TGTGCCAGCAGTTTCGGGAACACCGGGGAGCTGTTTTTT.

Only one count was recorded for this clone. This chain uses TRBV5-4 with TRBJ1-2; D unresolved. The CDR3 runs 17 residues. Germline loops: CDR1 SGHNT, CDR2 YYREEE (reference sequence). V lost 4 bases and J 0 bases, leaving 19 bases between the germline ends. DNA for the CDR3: TGTGCCAGCAGCCTGAATGGTCCGATACAGCCTAACTATGGCTACACCTTC. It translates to CASSLNGPIQPNYGYTF.

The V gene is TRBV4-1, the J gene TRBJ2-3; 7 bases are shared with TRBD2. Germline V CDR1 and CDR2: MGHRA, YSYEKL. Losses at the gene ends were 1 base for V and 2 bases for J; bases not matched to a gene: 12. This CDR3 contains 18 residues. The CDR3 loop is CASSQGGGGVTYTDTQYF. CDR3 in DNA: TGCGCCAGCAGCCAAGGGGGGGGAGGGGTTACCTACACAGATACGCAGTATTTT.

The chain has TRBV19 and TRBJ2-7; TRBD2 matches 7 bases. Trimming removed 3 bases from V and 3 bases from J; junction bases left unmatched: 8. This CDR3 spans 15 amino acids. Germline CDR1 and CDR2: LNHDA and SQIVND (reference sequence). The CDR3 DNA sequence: TGTGCCAGTAGTATGCAGACTAGCAGCAACTACGAGCAGTACTTC. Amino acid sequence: CASSMQTSSNYEQYF.

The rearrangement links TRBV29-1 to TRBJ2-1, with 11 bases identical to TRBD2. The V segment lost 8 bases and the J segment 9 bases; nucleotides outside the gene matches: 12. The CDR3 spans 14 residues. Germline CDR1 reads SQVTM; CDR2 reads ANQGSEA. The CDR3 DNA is TGCAGCACTCCCTTAGCGGGAGGGCCGATTGAGCAGTTCTTC. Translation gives CSTPLAGGPIEQFF.

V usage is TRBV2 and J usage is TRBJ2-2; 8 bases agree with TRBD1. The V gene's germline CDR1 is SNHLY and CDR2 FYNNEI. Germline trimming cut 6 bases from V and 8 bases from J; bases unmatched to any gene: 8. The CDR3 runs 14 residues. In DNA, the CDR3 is TGTGCCAGCAGGGCTCAGGGGGCACAGGGGGAGCTGTTTTTT. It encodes CASRAQGAQGELFF.

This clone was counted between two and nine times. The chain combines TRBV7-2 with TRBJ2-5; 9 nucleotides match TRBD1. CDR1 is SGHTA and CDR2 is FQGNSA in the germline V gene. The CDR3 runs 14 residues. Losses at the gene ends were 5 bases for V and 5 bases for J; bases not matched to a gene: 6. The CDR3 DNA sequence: TGTGCCAGCAGCCGCCCACAGGGGGCTGAGACCCAGTACTTC. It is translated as CASSRPQGAETQYF. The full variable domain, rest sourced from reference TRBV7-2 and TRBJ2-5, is GAGVSQSPSNKVTEKGKDVELRCDPISGHTALYWYRQSLGQGLEFLIYFQGNSAPDKSGLPSDRFSAERTGGSVSTLTIQRTQQEDSAVYLCASSRPQGAETQYFGPGTRLLVL.